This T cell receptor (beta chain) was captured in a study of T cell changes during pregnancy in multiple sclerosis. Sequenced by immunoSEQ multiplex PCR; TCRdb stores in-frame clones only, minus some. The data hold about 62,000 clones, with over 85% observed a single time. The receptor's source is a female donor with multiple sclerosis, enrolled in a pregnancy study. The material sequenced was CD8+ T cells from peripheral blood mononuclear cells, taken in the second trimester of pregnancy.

The CDR3 here is CASSERGARRVVISNTGELFF. CDR3 nucleotides: TGTGCCAGCAGTGAACGGGGGGCTAGGCGGGTGGTGATTTCGAACACCGGGGAGCTGTTTTTT. This chain uses TRBV2 with TRBJ2-2; D might be TRBD2 (7 bases). This CDR3 comprises 21 residues. CDR1 is SNHLY, CDR2 FYNNEI, per germline. The ends were cut back, 2 bases at V and 0 bases at J, with 25 bases in the middle.